This entry lists 32 T cell receptor beta chains sequenced from one sample in a study of cytomegalovirus exposure and HLA in healthy donors (TCRdb year 2017). The method behind the library was the immunoSEQ multiplex PCR assay. For the multiplex PCR, a mixture combining 60 forward primers for TCR Vbeta segments and 13 reverse primers for TCR Jbeta segments was used. The clones in this table, taken by TCRdb from immuneACCESS, are in-frame only. Not every clone is retained; where verified, under half of the shortfall comes from an unresolved V gene, and the cause of the rest is unknown. For this sample there are roughly 220,000 clones; about 70% appear just once. Around 2.6% of the sample is held by the ten biggest clonotypes. Sequenced input: PBMCs. These TCRs come from a man aged 35-49 years in good health and CMV-seropositive.

V gene TRBV7-9 combines with J gene TRBJ2-3; 8 bases fit TRBD1. Germline CDR1 and CDR2: SEHNR and FQNEAQ (reference sequence). V was pared by 5 bases and J by 6 bases, with 13 bases of the junction left unmatched. This CDR3 comprises 16 residues. This chain's CDR3 is CASSRGQGAALDTQYF. For the CDR3, the DNA is TGTGCCAGCAGCCGGGGCCAGGGGGCTGCGTTGGATACGCAGTATTTT.

The chain links TRBV5-8 to TRBJ2-5; D gene ambiguous. Per germline, CDR1 SGHTS and CDR2 YDEGEE. CDR3 size: 15 residues. V was pared by 0 bases and J by 1 base, with 10 bases between. The CDR3, as DNA: TGTGCCAGCAGCTTGGGAGGAGCGAGCCAAGAGACCCAGTACTTC. Amino acids: CASSLGGASQETQYF.

The chain carries TRBV19 and TRBJ2-7, with 10 bases matching TRBD2. J lost 4 bases, V lost 3 bases, and 6 bases had no gene match. Germline CDR1 is LNHDA and CDR2 is SQIVND (reference sequence). The CDR3 extends over 15 amino acids. The CDR3 coding sequence is TGTGCCAGTAGTATGGGGGCTAGCGGGGGTTACGAGCAGTACTTC. Translated, it gives CASSMGASGGYEQYF.

The rearrangement uses TRBV18 and TRBJ1-1, with D hard to call. V was clipped by 4 bases and J by 1 base, with 7 bases between them. The germline V gene encodes CDR1 KGHSH and CDR2 LQKENI. The CDR3 runs to 13 residues. This CDR3 is CASSLDKNTEAFF. CDR3 DNA: TGTGCCAGCTCACTCGACAAGAACACTGAAGCTTTCTTT.

The rearrangement joins TRBV10-1 to TRBJ2-7; 8 nucleotides match TRBD2. The ends lost 0 bases at V and 2 bases at J; junction bases unmatched: 18. The CDR3 consists of 20 residues. Germline V gene sequence: CDR1 WNHNN, CDR2 SYGVQD (reference sequence). The CDR3 DNA reads TGCGCCAGCAGTGAGTCAGTAATCCCCCAGGCTACGGGGGGGACCTACGAGCAGTACTTC. Translating it yields CASSESVIPQATGGTYEQYF.

This clone appeared a few times. This chain connects TRBV6-1 to TRBJ1-5; 8 bases fit TRBD1. The CDR3 has 15 residues. In germline, CDR1 is MNHNS, CDR2 SASEGT. With V trimmed by 6 bases and J by 3 bases, 7 bases remained unmatched. Written as DNA, the CDR3 is TGTGCCAGCAGCGTGGACAGGGTACCCAATCAGCCCCAGCATTTT. Translation: CASSVDRVPNQPQHF.

V is TRBV7-6 and J is TRBJ2-7, with 7 bases identical to TRBD1. J was trimmed by 5 bases and V by 2 bases; bases with no gene match: 3. CDR1 SGHVS and CDR2 FNYEAQ come from the germline V gene. The CDR3 is 13 residues long. This chain's CDR3 is CASSLTGVDEQYF. In nucleotides, the CDR3 is TGTGCCAGCAGCTTAACAGGGGTGGACGAGCAGTACTTC.

The chain recombines TRBV5-1 with TRBJ2-7, with D unclear. The CDR3 has 15 amino acids. Germline V gives CDR1 SGHRS, CDR2 YFSETQ. V lost 0 bases, J lost 2 bases, and 12 bases lay in between. CDR3 nucleotide sequence: TGCGCCAGCAGCTTGGCCCTAGGCAGTCCCTACGAGCAGTACTTC. This translates into CASSLALGSPYEQYF.

This clone was observed a single time. The V call is TRBV6-1, the J call TRBJ1-2, with 10 bases aligning to TRBD1. CDR3 size: 15 residues. V trimming: 5 bases; J trimming: 5 bases; junction bases outside the gene matches: 8. Germline-derived CDR1 and CDR2 are MNHNS and SASEGT. CDR3 protein: CASSSPDRGYYGYTF. The CDR3 DNA reads TGTGCCAGCAGTTCCCCGGACAGGGGGTATTATGGCTACACCTTC.

This clone was counted a few times. This chain links TRBV7-2 with TRBJ2-7; possible D gene TRBD1, 6 bases. Looked up from germline, CDR1 is SGHTA and CDR2 is FQGNSA. Trimming took off 6 bases at V and 0 bases at J, with 18 bases between the two ends. The CDR3 consists of 16 residues. CDR3 in DNA: TGTGCCAGCAGTCCCACAGGGAGAGCTTCCTCCTACGAGCAGTACTTC. It codes for CASSPTGRASSYEQYF.

The chain uses TRBV27 and TRBJ1-3; unclear D gene. The CDR3 is 13 amino acids. Between the trimmed V and J ends, which lost 6 bases and 0 bases, there was a span of 6 bases. Germline V gene data show CDR1 as MNHEY and CDR2 as SMNVEV (reference sequence). CDR3 protein: CASSRSSGNTIYF. CDR3 bases: TGTGCCAGCAGCCGGAGCTCTGGAAACACCATATATTTT.

The chain combines TRBV6-5 with TRBJ1-5; possible D gene TRBD1, 5 bases. Germline V gene lookup returns CDR1 MNHEY and CDR2 SVGAGI. This CDR3 is 15 amino acids long. V lost 6 bases and J 2 bases, leaving 14 bases between the germline ends. In DNA, the CDR3 is TGTGCCAGCAGCCCTTTGTCGGGGGGCAATCAGCCCCAGCATTTT. It yields the protein CASSPLSGGNQPQHF.

The CDR3 nucleotides read TGTGCCAGCACAGGGGAGGGGAATGAGCAGTTCTTC. This sequence encodes CASTGEGNEQFF. This chain links TRBV6-6 with TRBJ2-1, with D tentatively TRBD2 (7 bases). Between the trimmed V and J ends, which lost 7 bases and 7 bases, there was a span of 11 bases. This CDR3 is built from 12 residues. Per germline, CDR1 MNHNY and CDR2 SVGAGI (reference sequence).

V is TRBV5-1 and J is TRBJ2-3; D may be TRBD2 (5 bases). Germline V CDR1 and CDR2: SGHRS, YFSETQ. V was clipped by 2 bases and J by 0 bases, with 10 bases between them. The CDR3 consists of 15 residues. CDR3 bases: TGCGCCAGCAGCTTTTCGGGGTTTAGCACAGATACGCAGTATTTT. Its translation: CASSFSGFSTDTQYF.

J is TRBJ1-1 and V is TRBV28; no reliable D call. This CDR3 spans 13 amino acids. The germline gives CDR1 MDHEN, CDR2 SYDVKM. Trimming shortened V by 4 bases and J by 6 bases, and 12 bases separated the two germline ends. The CDR3, as DNA: TGTGCCAGCAGTTCCCCCGGCGGAGCTGAAGCTTTCTTT. Translated: CASSSPGGAEAFF.

This chain connects TRBV7-2 to TRBJ2-7; D possibly corresponds to TRBD1 (6 bases). The CDR3 is made up of 12 amino acids. Trimming took off 8 bases at V and 3 bases at J, with 11 bases between the two ends. Germline V gives CDR1 SGHTA, CDR2 FQGNSA. This chain's CDR3 is CASGQSLYEQYF. For the CDR3, the DNA is TGTGCCAGCGGACAGTCCCTCTACGAGCAGTACTTC.

This chain links TRBV6-6 with TRBJ1-5; D is uncertain. The CDR3 contains 14 residues. V lost 0 bases and J lost 5, with 8 bases in between. Looked up from germline, CDR1 is MNHNY and CDR2 is SVGAGI (reference sequence). The CDR3 nucleotides are TGTGCCAGCAGTTACTCAGTCCGGGATCAGCCCCAGCATTTT. This translates into CASSYSVRDQPQHF.

The rearrangement joins TRBV5-1 to TRBJ2-2; the match to TRBD1 covers 7 bases. The V segment lost 5 bases and the J segment 2 bases; nucleotides outside the gene matches: 9. CDR1 SGHRS and CDR2 YFSETQ come from the germline V gene. This CDR3 spans 16 amino acids. CDR3 DNA: TGCGCCAGCAGACTTTCCGGGACAGATAACACCGGGGAGCTGTTTTTT. Amino acid sequence: CASRLSGTDNTGELFF. Using reference TRBV5-1 and TRBJ2-2 for the parts outside the CDR3, the full variable domain is KAGVTQTPRYLIKTRGQQVTLSCSPISGHRSVSWYQQTPGQGLQFLFEYFSETQRNKGNFPGRFSGRQFSNSRSEMNVSTLELGDSALYLCASRLSGTDNTGELFFGEGSRLTVL.

The chain is built from TRBV7-9 and TRBJ2-3; 11 bases map to TRBD1. The ends lost 4 bases at V and 5 bases at J; junction bases unmatched: 8. The V gene's germline CDR1 is SEHNR and CDR2 FQNEAQ (reference sequence). The CDR3 is 16 residues long. As DNA, the CDR3 is TGTGCCAGCAGCTCCGGACAGGGGGCGAGAGAAGATACGCAGTATTTT. It yields the protein CASSSGQGAREDTQYF. Drawing the rest from reference TRBV7-9 and TRBJ2-3, the complete variable domain is DTGVSQNPRHKITKRGQNVTFRCDPISEHNRLYWYRQTLGQGPEFLTYFQNEAQLEKSRLLSDRFSAERPKGSFSTLEIQRTEQGDSAMYLCASSSGQGAREDTQYFGPGTRLTVL.

The chain couples TRBV2 to TRBJ1-1, with D possibly matching TRBD1 (6 bases). CDR1 SNHLY and CDR2 FYNNEI come from the germline V gene. This CDR3 has 13 residues. Trimming left V 6 bases short and J 7 bases short, with 15 bases between. The CDR3 spells CASSHGGAREAFF. CDR3 nucleotide sequence: TGTGCCAGCAGCCATGGGGGGGCTCGTGAAGCTTTCTTT.

This clone was seen a single time. V and J are TRBV29-1 and TRBJ1-1; D is undetermined. V gave up 1 base and J gave up 5 bases, with 14 bases separating them. CDR1 and CDR2 from the germline V gene are SQVTM and ANQGSEA. This CDR3 is 14 amino acids long. The CDR3 is CSVEGVGVETEAFF. Written as DNA, the CDR3 is TGCAGCGTTGAAGGAGTGGGAGTAGAGACTGAAGCTTTCTTT.

J is TRBJ1-3 and V is TRBV29-1; D remains ambiguous. The germline V and J ends were trimmed by 3 bases and 1 base, with 16 bases remaining between them. This CDR3 has 16 residues. The germline V gene has CDR1 SQVTM and CDR2 ANQGSEA. The CDR3 region has the DNA TGCAGCGTTGACTTGGCAGGTGAATTTTCTGGAAACACCATATATTTT. Translating gives CSVDLAGEFSGNTIYF.

For the CDR3, the DNA is TGTGCCAGCAGCGTCCGTCGGTCGGGACAGGGTAACACCGGGGAGCTGTTTTTT. It is translated as CASSVRRSGQGNTGELFF. The gene calls are TRBV11-2 and TRBJ2-2, with 9 bases lining up with TRBD1. V lost 5 bases, J lost 2 bases, and 12 bases stayed unmatched. The CDR3 extends over 18 amino acids. CDR1 and CDR2 from the germline V gene are SGHAT and FQNNGV.

The chain couples TRBV5-1 to TRBJ1-2, with a possible D match to TRBD1 (5 bases). Trimming shortened V by 4 bases and J by 4 bases, and 14 bases separated the two germline ends. This CDR3 comprises 14 residues. CDR1 and CDR2 from the germline V gene are SGHRS and YFSETQ. The CDR3 reads CASSPSGGGYGYTF. CDR3 nucleotides: TGCGCCAGCAGCCCAAGCGGGGGAGGCTATGGCTACACCTTC. The whole variable domain, filled in from reference TRBV5-1 and TRBJ1-2, reads KAGVTQTPRYLIKTRGQQVTLSCSPISGHRSVSWYQQTPGQGLQFLFEYFSETQRNKGNFPGRFSGRQFSNSRSEMNVSTLELGDSALYLCASSPSGGGYGYTFGSGTRLTVV.

As for this clone: The sample has other DNA sequences that encode this CDR3 too. J is TRBJ1-3 and V is TRBV19; D is uncertain. Trimming removed 3 bases at V and 0 bases at J, with 6 bases between. Germline V CDR1 and CDR2: LNHDA, SQIVND (reference sequence). This CDR3 region has 14 residues. The CDR3 region has the DNA TGTGCCAGTAGTATCCCCGGCTCTGGAAACACCATATATTTT. Amino acid sequence: CASSIPGSGNTIYF. The full variable domain, its missing parts supplied by reference TRBV19 and TRBJ1-3, is DGGITQSPKYLFRKEGQNVTLSCEQNLNHDAMYWYRQDPGQGLRLIYYSQIVNDFQKGDIAEGYSVSREKKESFPLTVTSAQKNPTAFYLCASSIPGSGNTIYFGEGSWLTVV.

This clone was counted a few times. The chain recombines TRBV10-3 with TRBJ2-6, with D perhaps TRBD1 (5 bases). Germline assignment: CDR1 ENHRY and CDR2 SYGVKD. V lost 4 bases, J lost 2 bases, and 9 bases lay in between. The CDR3 covers 15 residues. This chain's CDR3 is CAISGLGAGANVLTF. The CDR3 bases are TGTGCCATCAGTGGTCTAGGGGCTGGGGCCAACGTCCTGACTTTC.

The chain carries TRBV5-1 and TRBJ2-7; D is uncertain. CDR1 and CDR2 (germline): SGHRS, YFSETQ. The CDR3 consists of 15 residues. Trimming took 1 base from V and 5 from J, leaving 16 bases between them. CDR3: CASSLRPGSWDEQYF. In DNA, the CDR3 is TGCGCCAGCAGCTTGAGACCCGGGTCATGGGACGAGCAGTACTTC.

This clone was seen a handful of times. The V gene is TRBV6-1, the J gene TRBJ2-1; the D is unclear. The CDR3 contains 15 residues. V was clipped by 2 bases and J by 0 bases, with 8 bases between them. CDR1 and CDR2 (germline): MNHNS, SASEGT. CDR3 in amino acids: CASSERRSSYNEQFF. For the CDR3, the DNA is TGTGCCAGCAGTGAAAGGAGAAGCTCCTACAATGAGCAGTTCTTC.

V is TRBV5-1 and J is TRBJ1-1, with D possibly matching TRBD1 (6 bases). The germline V gene encodes CDR1 SGHRS and CDR2 YFSETQ. The V end lost 4 bases, the J end lost 3 bases, and 10 bases lay between the germline ends. This CDR3 is built from 13 residues. The CDR3 coding sequence is TGCGCCAGCAGCCCAGGGGTAGACACTGAAGCTTTCTTT. Its translation: CASSPGVDTEAFF.

This chain connects TRBV6-6 to TRBJ2-7; D not certain. This CDR3 has 13 residues. Looked up from germline, CDR1 is MNHNY and CDR2 is SVGAGI (reference sequence). V lost 0 bases and J lost 6, with 9 bases in between. The CDR3 here is CASSYSTVGEQYF. The CDR3 region has the DNA TGTGCCAGCAGTTACTCAACGGTTGGCGAGCAGTACTTC.

The chain couples TRBV7-8 to TRBJ2-1, with 14 bases identical to TRBD2. V shed 1 base and J 0 bases; nucleotides not matched to a gene: 2. The V gene's germline CDR1 is SGHVS and CDR2 FQNEAQ. CDR3 length equals 18 residues. The DNA of the CDR3 is TGTGCCAGCAGCTTAGGGACTAGCGGGGGGAGCTCCTACAATGAGCAGTTCTTC. Residues: CASSLGTSGGSSYNEQFF.

This clone was counted between two and nine times. The V and J genes are TRBV6-5 and TRBJ2-1, with D possibly TRBD2 on 5 matching bases. The CDR3 sequence is 13 residues long. Germline V gene lookup returns CDR1 MNHEY and CDR2 SVGAGI. V lost 5 bases to trimming and J lost 10 bases, with 15 bases between them. CDR3 amino acids: CASSTSTGSEQFF. The CDR3 DNA reads as TGTGCCAGCAGTACCTCAACGGGAAGCGAGCAGTTCTTC.